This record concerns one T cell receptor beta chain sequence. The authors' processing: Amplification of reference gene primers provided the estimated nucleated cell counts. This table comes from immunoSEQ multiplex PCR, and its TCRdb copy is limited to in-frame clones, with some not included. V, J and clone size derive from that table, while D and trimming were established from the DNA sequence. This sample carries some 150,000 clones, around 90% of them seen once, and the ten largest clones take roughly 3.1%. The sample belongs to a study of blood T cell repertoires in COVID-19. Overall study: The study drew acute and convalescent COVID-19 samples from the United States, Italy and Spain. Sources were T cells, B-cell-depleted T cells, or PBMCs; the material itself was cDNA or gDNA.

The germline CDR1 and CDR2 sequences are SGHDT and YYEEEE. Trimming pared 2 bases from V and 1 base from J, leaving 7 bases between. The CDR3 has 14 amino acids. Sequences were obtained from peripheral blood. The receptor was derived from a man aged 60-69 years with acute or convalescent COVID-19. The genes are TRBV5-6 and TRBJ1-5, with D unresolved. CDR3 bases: TGTGCCAGCAGCTTTTTCCAGAGCAATCAGCCCCAGCATTTT. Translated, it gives CASSFFQSNQPQHF.